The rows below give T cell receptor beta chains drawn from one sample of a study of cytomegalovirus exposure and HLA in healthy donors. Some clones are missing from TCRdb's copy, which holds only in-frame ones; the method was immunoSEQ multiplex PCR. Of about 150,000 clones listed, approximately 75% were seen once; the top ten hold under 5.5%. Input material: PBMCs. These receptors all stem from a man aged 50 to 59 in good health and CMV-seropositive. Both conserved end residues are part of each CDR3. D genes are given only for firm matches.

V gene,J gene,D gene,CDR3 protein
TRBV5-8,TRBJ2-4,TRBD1,CASSLGTGEVQYF
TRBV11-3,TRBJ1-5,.,CASSLGQGSQPQHF
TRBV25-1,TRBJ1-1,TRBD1,CASSESYGTDNTEAFF
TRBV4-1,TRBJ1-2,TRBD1,CASSPTGVYGYTF
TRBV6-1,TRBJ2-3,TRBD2,CASRGLAVDTQYF
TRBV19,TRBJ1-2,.,CASSALRGANYGYTF
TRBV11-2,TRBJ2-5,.,CASSLGRETQYF
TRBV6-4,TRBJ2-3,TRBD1,CASSDSTGPDTQYF
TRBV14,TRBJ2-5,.,CASSRKRSVTTSQETQYF
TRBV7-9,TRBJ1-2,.,CASSPGGPRRDGYTF
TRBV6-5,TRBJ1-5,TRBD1,CASSPGQGGSRPQHF
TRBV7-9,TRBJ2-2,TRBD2,CSSSLARTGLAIVGELFF
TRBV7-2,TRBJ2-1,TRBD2,CASSAGLARRDEQFF
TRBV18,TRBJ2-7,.,CASSPSTVGTREQYF
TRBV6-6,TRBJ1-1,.,CASTYGGRSEAFF
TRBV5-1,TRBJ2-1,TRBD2,CASSLLAGGSYNEQFF
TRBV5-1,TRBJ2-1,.,CASSPGDYNEQFF
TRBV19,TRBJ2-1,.,CASTPTVPIRNNEQFF
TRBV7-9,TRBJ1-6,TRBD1,CASTSTGATSPLHF
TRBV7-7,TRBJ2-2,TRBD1,CASSPRQGGGELFF
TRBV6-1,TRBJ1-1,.,CASTMDRRGLGAFF
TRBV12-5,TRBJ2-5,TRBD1,CASGRGQGQETQYF
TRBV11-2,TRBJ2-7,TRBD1,CASSIDREYEQYF
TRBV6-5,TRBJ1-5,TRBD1,CASRDRQGNQPQHF
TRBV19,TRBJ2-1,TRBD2,CASRKGTSGSDEQFF
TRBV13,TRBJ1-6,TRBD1,CASSLGTGGTYNSPLHF
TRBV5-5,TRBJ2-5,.,CASSLGVLGGAGETQYF
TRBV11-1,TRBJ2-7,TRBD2,CASSLAWTSLYEQYF
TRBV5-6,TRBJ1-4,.,CASSLTGSNEKLFF
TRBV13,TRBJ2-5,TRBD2,CASSRREVQETQYF
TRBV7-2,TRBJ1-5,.,CASSSQGIGAQPQHF
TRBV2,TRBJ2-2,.,CASRVADTGELFF
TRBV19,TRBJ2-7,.,CASSPSTAKGAYEQYF
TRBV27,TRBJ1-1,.,CASSSRPGAFF
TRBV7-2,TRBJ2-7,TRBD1,CASSLLPGTGDYEQYF
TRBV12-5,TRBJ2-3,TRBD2,CASGHSGGQYF
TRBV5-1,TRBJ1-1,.,CASSPGFIVGRNTEAFF
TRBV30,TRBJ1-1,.,CAWSVTPQGRNTEAFF
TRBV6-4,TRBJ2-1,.,CASSEVPTPISSSYNEQFF
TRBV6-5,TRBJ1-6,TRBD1,CASRRQGWTNSPLHF
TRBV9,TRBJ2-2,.,CASSVSVQITGELFF
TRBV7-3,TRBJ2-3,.,CASSQELADTQYF
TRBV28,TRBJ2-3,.,CASSFSGTLFTDTQYF
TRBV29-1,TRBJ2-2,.,CSVTEGAATGELFF
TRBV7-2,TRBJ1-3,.,CASSADSSGNTIYF
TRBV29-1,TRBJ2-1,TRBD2,CSVEPRLAGWDEQFF
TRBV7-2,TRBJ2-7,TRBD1,CASSAQQGAWSEQYF
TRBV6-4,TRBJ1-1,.,CASSEEGRRGTEAFF
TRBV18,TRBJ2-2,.,CASSWGGITGELFF
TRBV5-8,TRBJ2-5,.,CASSLVQQAAYQETQYF
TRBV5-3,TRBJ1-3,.,CARSLQNSGNTIYF